Below are 17 T cell receptor beta chains sequenced from a single sample in a study of shared clonotypes between healthy human individuals. Data came from immunoSEQ multiplex PCR; TCRdb stores just in-frame clones and leaves some out. Of a few million clones listed, around 95% are singletons. Material: naive CD4+ T cells sorted from blood. Stated subset: CD45RA+ positively selected. Receptors were obtained from a man younger than 30 in good health.

This chain connects TRBV4-1 to TRBJ2-3, with 8 bases lining up with TRBD2. Germline V gene lookup returns CDR1 MGHRA and CDR2 YSYEKL. Losses at the gene ends were 1 base for V and 2 bases for J; bases not matched to a gene: 11. The CDR3 length is 18 residues. The CDR3 reads CASSQGETSGTYTDTQYF. CDR3 bases: TGCGCCAGCAGCCAAGGGGAAACTAGCGGAACCTACACAGATACGCAGTATTTT.

In the case of this clone: The same CDR3 also results from other DNA sequences found in this sample. The chain is built from TRBV7-3 and TRBJ1-1; D is ambiguous. CDR1 SGHTA and CDR2 FQGTGA come from the germline V gene. V shed 1 base and J shed 5 bases, with 5 bases lying between them. This CDR3 has 12 amino acids. CDR3 amino acids: CASSLSGTEAFF. The CDR3 nucleotides are TGTGCCAGCAGCTTAAGCGGTACTGAAGCTTTCTTT.

Remarks on this clone: Within the sample, other DNA sequences also encode this same CDR3. The rearrangement uses TRBV20-1 and TRBJ2-2; D ambiguous. The V end was cut by 2 bases, the J end by 4 bases, with 2 bases between. The CDR3 is 11 amino acids. Germline CDR1 and CDR2: DFQATT and SNEGSKA (reference sequence). The CDR3 is CSARTTGELFF. In DNA, the CDR3 is TGCAGTGCTAGAACCACCGGGGAGCTGTTTTTT.

The chain uses TRBV29-1 and TRBJ2-1; the match to TRBD1 covers 10 bases. J was trimmed by 3 bases and V by 6 bases; bases with no gene match: 8. Germline CDR1 SQVTM, CDR2 ANQGSEA. CDR3 length: 15 amino acids. The CDR3 is CSVTRGQGNYNEQFF. Written as DNA, the CDR3 is TGCAGCGTGACCCGGGGACAGGGGAACTACAATGAGCAGTTCTTC.

V and J are TRBV30 and TRBJ1-3; no clear D. Germline V gene data show CDR1 as GTSNPN and CDR2 as SVGIG (reference sequence). Trimming removed 0 bases at V and 2 bases at J, with 5 bases between. This CDR3 spans 13 amino acids. The CDR3, as DNA: TGTGCCTGGAGTGTGGTTACTGGAAACACCATATATTTT. Residues: CAWSVVTGNTIYF.

The chain is built from TRBV6-4 and TRBJ2-7; 8 nucleotides agree with TRBD1. The CDR3 extends over 13 amino acids. J lost 3 bases, V lost 4 bases, and 2 bases had no gene match. CDR1 is MRHNA, CDR2 SNTAGT, per germline. This chain's CDR3 is CASSATGGYEQYF. For the CDR3, the DNA is TGTGCCAGCAGTGCAACAGGGGGCTACGAGCAGTACTTC.

This chain joins TRBV11-2 and TRBJ1-1, with unresolved D. Between the trimmed V and J ends, which lost 1 base and 1 base, there was a span of 7 bases. Germline loops: CDR1 SGHAT, CDR2 FQNNGV. The CDR3 is made up of 14 amino acids. For the CDR3, the DNA is TGTGCCAGCAGCTTAGGTCGACAGAACACTGAAGCTTTCTTT. Translation gives CASSLGRQNTEAFF.

The rearrangement links TRBV5-4 to TRBJ2-7; 10 bases line up with TRBD2. Trimming at V came to 0 bases and at J to 2 bases, leaving 5 bases not matched to a gene. The CDR3 covers 16 residues. Germline V gives CDR1 SGHNT, CDR2 YYREEE (reference sequence). The DNA for the CDR3 is TGTGCCAGCAGCTTGGCGTCTAGCGGGAGCGCCTACGAGCAGTACTTC. Protein product: CASSLASSGSAYEQYF.

The chain employs TRBV5-4 and TRBJ2-7; 8 nucleotides match TRBD1. The CDR3 is 14 residues long. The V segment lost 5 bases and the J segment 2 bases; nucleotides outside the gene matches: 6. Germline lookup yields CDR1 SGHNT and CDR2 YYREEE (reference sequence). CDR3 region: CASRGGQGPYEQYF. The DNA for the CDR3 is TGTGCCAGCAGAGGTGGACAGGGTCCCTACGAGCAGTACTTC.

J is TRBJ2-2 and V is TRBV7-2, with D perhaps TRBD2 (5 bases). CDR3 length equals 15 residues. Deletions cut 5 bases from V and 4 bases from J, with 14 bases between. Germline loops: CDR1 SGHTA, CDR2 FQGNSA. This CDR3 is CASSPDPGFTGELFF. The DNA for the CDR3 is TGTGCCAGCAGCCCTGACCCGGGGTTCACCGGGGAGCTGTTTTTT.

The rearrangement joins TRBV28 to TRBJ1-1; perhaps TRBD1 as D (6 bases). Trimming removed 2 bases at V and 8 bases at J, with 12 bases between. The germline V gene encodes CDR1 MDHEN and CDR2 SYDVKM. The CDR3 consists of 13 residues. This chain's CDR3 is CASSLTSGGEAFF. The CDR3 DNA follows: TGTGCCAGCAGTTTAACCTCGGGGGGCGAAGCTTTCTTT.

The chain carries TRBV18 and TRBJ2-7, with D perhaps TRBD1 (6 bases). CDR1 is KGHSH, CDR2 LQKENI, per germline. The length of the CDR3 is 14 residues. Trimming pared 1 base from V and 9 bases from J, leaving 16 bases between. The CDR3 DNA sequence: TGTGCCAGCTCACCACTTGCAGGGGAGCTTATGCAGTACTTC. It yields the protein CASSPLAGELMQYF.

This clone has just one count. V gene TRBV27 combines with J gene TRBJ2-1; TRBD2 agrees at 9 bases. The germline CDR1 and CDR2 sequences are MNHEY and SMNVEV (reference sequence). The CDR3 length is 15 residues. With 8 bases clipped from V and 7 bases from J, the junction kept 12 bases outside the gene matches. CDR3 nucleotide sequence: TGTGCCAGCTCCCCATGGGGCGGGAGGGAAAATGAGCAGTTCTTC. This sequence encodes CASSPWGGRENEQFF.

V and J are TRBV5-1 and TRBJ2-1, with 15 bases identical to TRBD2. After removal of 3 bases from V and 8 bases from J, the junction contained 6 bases not matched to a gene. This CDR3 has 16 residues. Germline V lookup: CDR1 SGHRS, CDR2 YFSETQ. CDR3 region: CASSSGTSGGPDEQFF. CDR3 nucleotides: TGCGCCAGCAGCTCCGGGACTAGCGGGGGGCCCGATGAGCAGTTCTTC.

The CDR3 bases are TGTGCCAGCCGTAGGCAGAAAGAGACCCAGTACTTC. Translation gives CASRRQKETQYF. V and J are TRBV28 and TRBJ2-5; D call uncertain. Germline V gene sequence: CDR1 MDHEN, CDR2 SYDVKM. The CDR3 sequence is 12 residues long. V was clipped by 8 bases and J by 3 bases, with 10 bases between them.

V gene TRBV7-9 combines with J gene TRBJ1-5, with 11 bases aligning to TRBD1. Per the germline V gene, CDR1 is SEHNR and CDR2 is FQNEAQ (reference sequence). CDR3 length: 15 amino acids. Trimming cost V 5 bases and J 6 bases; bases outside gene matches: 6. The CDR3 protein is CASSLGTGGFQPQHF. The CDR3 DNA is TGTGCCAGCAGCCTTGGGACAGGGGGTTTTCAGCCCCAGCATTTT.

V gene TRBV18 combines with J gene TRBJ2-6; D possibly corresponds to TRBD2 (6 bases). The CDR3 totals 20 residues. The V end lost 0 bases, the J end lost 1 base, and 19 bases lay between the germline ends. Per germline, CDR1 KGHSH and CDR2 LQKENI. CDR3 sequence: CASSPPGGTNDGSGANVLTF. The DNA for the CDR3 is TGTGCCAGCTCACCACCAGGCGGGACGAACGACGGGTCTGGGGCCAACGTCCTGACTTTC.